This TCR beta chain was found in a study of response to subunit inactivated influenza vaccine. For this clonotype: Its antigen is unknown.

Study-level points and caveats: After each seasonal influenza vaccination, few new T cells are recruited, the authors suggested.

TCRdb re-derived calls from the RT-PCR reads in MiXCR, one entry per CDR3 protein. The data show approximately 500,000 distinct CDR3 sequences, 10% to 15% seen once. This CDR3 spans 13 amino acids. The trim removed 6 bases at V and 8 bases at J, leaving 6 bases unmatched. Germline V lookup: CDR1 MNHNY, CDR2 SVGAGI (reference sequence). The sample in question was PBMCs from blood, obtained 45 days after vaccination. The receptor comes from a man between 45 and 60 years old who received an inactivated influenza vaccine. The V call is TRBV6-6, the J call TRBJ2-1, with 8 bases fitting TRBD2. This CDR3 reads CASSLAGIYEQFF. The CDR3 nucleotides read TGTGCCAGCAGCTTAGCGGGAATCTATGAGCAGTTCTTC.